This T cell receptor (beta chain) was observed in a study of blood T cell repertoires in COVID-19 (dated by TCRdb to about 2020). Notes on the research overall: The collaborator samples originated in the United States, Italy and Spain and spanned the acute and convalescent phases of COVID-19. The repertoires were made available in a free public database intended to serve as a resource for research on the immune response to SARS-CoV-2. HLA class I and class II types, where available, came from metadata supplied by the sample provider rather than from assay-based typing. Subjects who had been exposed to COVID-19, were actively infected with it, or had recovered from it provided the deeply sampled blood TCRbeta repertoires that made up the dataset. The material from the prospective study consisted of cDNA or gDNA derived from T cells, B-cell-depleted T cells, or PBMCs. Samples came from the ongoing ImmuneRACE study (first 160 participants) plus 1,254 subjects from 6 global collaborators. The sample metadata nearly always contained a de-identified subject ID, COVID-19 status, age in years and sex.

General study outcomes and caveats: The quantity of clinical and demographic metadata differed by source and by participant and was supplied without curation.

Turning to this clone: There is no known antigen for this receptor. Per-nucleotide qualities are absent, and no much larger clonotype sits a single base away.

Each collaborating institution followed its own protocols to collect whole blood in K2EDTA tubes. Collaborator samples were shipped for TCRbeta analysis as frozen whole blood, isolated PBMCs, or DNA extracted from either sample type. Trimming accounts for 7 bases at V and 9 bases at J, while the number of junction bases matched to no gene is 5. The CDR3, cysteine through phenylalanine, is 13 amino acids long. Solely the CDR3 DNA is kept, with 39 bases framed from the first base. Via the germline V gene, CDR1 is MNHEY and CDR2 SVGAGI. TCRbeta CDR3 regions were amplified from genomic DNA using the immunoSEQ Assay, a bias-controlled multiplex PCR. For the original study's pipeline: Within the assay, amplification of reference gene primers was used to estimate how many nucleated cells each sample contained. To quantify the absolute abundance of each unique TCRbeta CDR3 rearrangement, sequence reads were collapsed and filtered. For each sample, productive Simpson clonality was calculated by taking the square root of Simpson's diversity index across productive rearrangements. What TCRdb holds here is the immuneACCESS table cut down to in-frame rearrangements. Part of the clones is not present; checked against another copy, under half of the missing clones reflect an unresolved V gene, and the others are unexplained. V and J calls plus clone size are reproduced from that table; the DNA served to infer D and trimming. Here the sample has over 200,000 clones; less than 90% occur a single time. Of the sample, 15% to 20% is held by the ten largest clones.

The clonotype originates from an elderly woman with active or convalescent COVID-19. Source material: peripheral blood. The chain is assembled from TRBV6-5 and TRBJ2-1, with TRBD1 matching 11 junction bases. The DNA sequence is given as TGTGCCAGCAAGGGACAGGGGGTTGGTGAGCAGTTCTTC. Its amino acids are CASKGQGVGEQFF.